The 27 T cell receptor beta chains reported below all come from one sample, sequenced in a study of spatial heterogeneity in lung cancer. From the 5' RACE reads, TCRdb called clonotypes with MiXCR, one entry per CDR3 protein. The repertoire holds 40,000 to 45,000 distinct CDR3 sequences, approximately 15% seen once, with 56% in the top ten. Time point specified: sample taken at primary tumor resection. Unsorted tumor, nontumor lung tissue or cryopreserved PBMC supplied the whole RNA. The sample in question was PBMCs, obtained at surgery. The source is a male donor with early-stage non-small cell lung cancer.

This clonotype was observed a handful of times. The CDR3 region is CASITIGGGLNTGELFF. CDR3 sequence (DNA): TGTGCCAGCATCACCATCGGAGGAGGACTGAACACCGGGGAGCTGTTTTTT. This chain connects TRBV28 to TRBJ2-2; weak D call: TRBD2 (5 bases). This CDR3 contains 17 residues. Per the germline V gene, CDR1 is MDHEN and CDR2 is SYDVKM. V lost 7 bases to trimming and J lost 1 base, with 19 bases between them.

There are many counts of this clonotype. This rearrangement joins TRBV7-2 to TRBJ2-3, with D tentatively TRBD1 (6 bases). Germline assignment: CDR1 SGHTA and CDR2 FQGNSA. The CDR3 has 14 amino acids. V lost 11 bases and J 0 bases, leaving 15 bases between the germline ends. CDR3 in DNA: TGTGCCGAAGGGGAGCAGGGGAGCACAGATACGCAGTATTTT. Protein product: CAEGEQGSTDTQYF.

This clonotype was seen repeatedly, ten times or more. The chain employs TRBV28 and TRBJ2-7; 14 nucleotides agree with TRBD2. The V gene's germline CDR1 is MDHEN and CDR2 SYDVKM. The CDR3 consists of 15 residues. V shed 6 bases and J 2 bases; nucleotides not matched to a gene: 3. CDR3 loop: CASSRLAGGPYEQYF. The CDR3, as DNA: TGTGCCAGCAGCAGACTAGCGGGAGGGCCCTACGAGCAGTACTTC.

The rearrangement joins TRBV7-9 to TRBJ2-3; TRBD2 agrees at 8 bases. The trim removed 7 bases at V and 2 bases at J, leaving 11 bases unmatched. In germline, CDR1 is SEHNR, CDR2 FQNEAQ (reference sequence). The CDR3 contains 16 residues. For the CDR3, the DNA is TGTGCCAGCACCTCCTTCTCGGGGGGGTACACAGATACGCAGTATTTT. This codes for CASTSFSGGYTDTQYF.

This clonotype occurred many times. V is TRBV5-4 and J is TRBJ1-4, with a possible D match to TRBD1 (5 bases). From germline, CDR1 is SGHNT and CDR2 YYREEE (reference sequence). This CDR3 spans 18 amino acids. With 5 bases removed from V and 1 base from J, the gap between germline ends came to 21 bases. The CDR3 sequence is CASSDYGGIGRTNEKLFF. In nucleotides, the CDR3 is TGTGCCAGCAGTGACTATGGGGGTATAGGTCGAACTAATGAAAAACTGTTTTTT.

This clonotype showed up just a few times. This sequence joins TRBV29-1 and TRBJ1-2; TRBD1 agrees at 9 bases. The CDR3 consists of 12 residues. V dropped 7 bases and J dropped 3; count of bases not matched to a gene: 3. Germline lookup yields CDR1 SQVTM and CDR2 ANQGSEA. The CDR3 region has the DNA TGCAGCGGGGACAGGGTGGACTATGGCTACACCTTC. Encoded protein: CSGDRVDYGYTF.

By sample share, this clonotype is medium-sized. CDR3 protein: CASSLSGGYLYNEQFF. CDR3 nucleotides: TGTGCCAGCAGTTTATCGGGAGGGTACCTCTACAATGAGCAGTTCTTC. V usage is TRBV28 and J usage is TRBJ2-1; 8 bases are a match to TRBD2. The J segment lost 3 bases and the V segment lost 1 base, leaving 5 bases of the junction unmatched. There are 16 residues in the CDR3. Germline V gene lookup returns CDR1 MDHEN and CDR2 SYDVKM. Looking up the rest from reference TRBV28 and TRBJ2-1 gives the full variable domain: DVKVTQSSRYLVKRTGEKVFLECVQDMDHENMFWYRQDPGLGLRLIYFSYDVKMKEKGDIPEGYSVSREKKERFSLILESASTNQTSMYLCASSLSGGYLYNEQFFGPGTRLTVL.

The rearrangement links TRBV12-3 or TRBV12-4 to TRBJ1-5, with D uncertain. The CDR3 runs 15 residues. V lost 3 bases and J 1 base, leaving 10 bases between the germline ends. Here the CDR3 reads CASSLLAPSNQPQHF. The DNA for the CDR3 is TGTGCCAGCAGTTTGCTGGCGCCGAGCAATCAGCCCCAGCATTTT.

The table lists this clonotype with many counts. The chain joins TRBV9 to TRBJ1-1; no clear D. Germline CDR1 SGDLS, CDR2 YYNGEE. The ends were cut back, 1 base at V and 2 bases at J, with 12 bases in the middle. CDR3 length equals 15 residues. The chain's CDR3 is CASSVLSGVNTEAFF. The CDR3 nucleotides read TGTGCCAGCAGCGTACTTAGCGGCGTAAACACTGAAGCTTTCTTT.

Comment on this clonotype: This may stem from a read error, because a much larger clone lies one nucleotide away. The CDR3 does not end in the conserved phenylalanine or tryptophan, so this is likely a read error. The V and J genes are TRBV4-3 and TRBJ2-2; D could derive from TRBD1 or TRBD2 (5 bases each). This CDR3 spans 16 amino acids. Germline CDR1 LGHNA, CDR2 YSLEER. The V and J ends lost 4 bases and 1 base respectively, with 13 bases between them. As DNA, the CDR3 is TGCGCCAGCAGCCCGGGACCGCGAGTGAACACCGGGGAGCTGTTTCTT. Translation: CASSPGPRVNTGELFL.

The chain recombines TRBV7-2 with TRBJ2-2, with D unclear. CDR3 length: 13 residues. Trimming cost V 9 bases and J 0 bases, with 8 bases left between them. The germline V gene encodes CDR1 SGHTA and CDR2 FQGNSA. The CDR3 DNA follows: TGTGCCAGTGCAGGAGCGAACACCGGGGAGCTGTTTTTT. Translated, it gives CASAGANTGELFF.

This clonotype appeared a few times. The V call is TRBV13, the J call TRBJ2-1; 12 positions agree with TRBD2. Trimming cost V 4 bases and J 8 bases; bases outside gene matches: 12. Germline V gene sequence: CDR1 PRHDT, CDR2 FYEKMQ (reference sequence). This CDR3 is built from 17 residues. The CDR3 DNA reads TGTGCCAGCAGCTCCAGGGCTCTAGCGGGGGGGCACTATGAGCAGTTCTTC. Translation: CASSSRALAGGHYEQFF. Based on the CDR3 plus reference TRBV13 and TRBJ2-1, the full variable domain is AAGVIQSPRHLIKEKRETATLKCYPIPRHDTVYWYQQGPGQDPQFLISFYEKMQSDKGSIPDRFSAQQFSDYHSELNMSSLELGDSALYFCASSSRALAGGHYEQFFGPGTRLTVL.

The rearrangement uses TRBV20-1 and TRBJ2-7; TRBD2 agrees at 8 bases. The junction had 11 bases not matched to a gene; V was cut back by 4 bases and J by 3 bases. There are 15 residues in the CDR3. Germline V gene lookup returns CDR1 DFQATT and CDR2 SNEGSKA (reference sequence). The CDR3 coding sequence is TGCAGTGCTAACCCTATGTCGGGAGGGCACTACGAGCAGTACTTC. Protein sequence: CSANPMSGGHYEQYF.

This clonotype has ten or more counts. The chain combines TRBV12-3 or TRBV12-4 with TRBJ2-3, with 13 positions matching TRBD2. J gave up 5 bases and V 5 bases, and 13 bases lay outside the gene matches. CDR3 length: 18 amino acids. This CDR3 is CASSQGTSGVSRKDTQYF. The DNA for the CDR3 is TGTGCCAGCAGTCAAGGGACTAGCGGGGTATCACGTAAAGATACGCAGTATTTT.

This clonotype was counted a few times. This sequence joins TRBV6-6 and TRBJ1-1; D ambiguous. The CDR3 contains 12 residues. V lost 6 bases and J 4 bases, leaving 9 bases between the germline ends. The V gene's germline CDR1 is MNHNY and CDR2 SVGAGI (reference sequence). Written as DNA, the CDR3 is TGTGCCAGCAGCCCCTTTTCCACTGAAGCTTTCTTT. Translating gives CASSPFSTEAFF.

This clonotype was counted ten times or more. The chain combines TRBV5-1 with TRBJ2-7; weak D call: TRBD2 (6 bases). Germline V lookup: CDR1 SGHRS, CDR2 YFSETQ. Trimming cost V 6 bases and J 5 bases, with 18 bases left between them. The CDR3 sequence is 14 residues long. CDR3 sequence reads: CASTPDGGLDEQYF. CDR3 bases: TGCGCCAGCACCCCCGACGGGGGTTTGGACGAGCAGTACTTC.

The table lists this clonotype with a few counts. V is TRBV7-9 and J is TRBJ2-2, with D uncertain. With 2 bases removed from V and 4 bases from J, the gap between germline ends came to 11 bases. This CDR3 is built from 15 residues. Germline CDR1 SEHNR, CDR2 FQNEAQ (reference sequence). DNA for the CDR3: TGTGCCAGCAGCTTATTTGCCACCTTCACCGGGGAGCTGTTTTTT. Amino acid sequence: CASSLFATFTGELFF. Drawing the rest from reference TRBV7-9 and TRBJ2-2, the complete variable domain is DTGVSQNPRHKITKRGQNVTFRCDPISEHNRLYWYRQTLGQGPEFLTYFQNEAQLEKSRLLSDRFSAERPKGSFSTLEIQRTEQGDSAMYLCASSLFATFTGELFFGEGSRLTVL.

This clonotype showed up many times. This chain connects TRBV28 to TRBJ2-7; the D is unclear. V was pared by 3 bases and J by 4 bases, with 7 bases between. Germline loops: CDR1 MDHEN, CDR2 SYDVKM. The CDR3 loop spans 12 amino acids. This CDR3 reads CASSLSWYEQYF. CDR3 coding DNA: TGTGCCAGCAGTTTGAGCTGGTACGAGCAGTACTTC.

This clonotype was counted between two and nine times. The genes are TRBV20-1 and TRBJ2-1; the D is unclear. CDR3 size: 13 residues. V shed 0 bases and J shed 6 bases, with 9 bases lying between them. Germline assignment: CDR1 DFQATT and CDR2 SNEGSKA (reference sequence). The CDR3: CSARDLMVNEQFF. The CDR3 region has the DNA TGCAGTGCTAGAGACCTGATGGTCAATGAGCAGTTCTTC.

The chain couples TRBV5-1 to TRBJ1-6, with D tentatively TRBD1 (5 bases). Trimming pared 0 bases from V and 0 bases from J, leaving 13 bases between. The CDR3 sequence is 18 residues long. The germline V gene has CDR1 SGHRS and CDR2 YFSETQ. CDR3 sequence: CASSLAQGHNSYNSPLHF. DNA for the CDR3: TGCGCCAGCAGCTTGGCCCAAGGACACAACTCCTATAATTCACCCCTCCACTTT.

In the case of this clonotype: Possible read error: a much larger clone is one base away. The chain has TRBV29-1 and TRBJ2-7; tentative D call: TRBD1 (6 bases). Germline CDR1 is SQVTM and CDR2 is ANQGSEA. This CDR3 contains 11 residues. In DNA form, the CDR3 reads TGCGGCGTCGGACAGCCCTACGAGCAGTACTTC. It codes for CGVGQPYEQYF.

The table lists this clonotype with a few counts. The CDR3 reads CASSANRETIYGYTF. CDR3 DNA: TGTGCCAGCAGTGCGAACAGGGAAACGATCTATGGCTACACCTTC. The chain couples TRBV28 to TRBJ1-2, with TRBD1 as a possible D gene (6 bases). The V gene lost 5 bases and the J gene lost 4 bases, with 17 bases spanning the gap. The germline CDR1 and CDR2 sequences are MDHEN and SYDVKM. The CDR3 spans 15 residues.

Many counts were recorded for this clonotype. The chain recombines TRBV28 with TRBJ2-1, with D uncertain. Germline V CDR1 and CDR2: MDHEN, SYDVKM. CDR3 size: 14 residues. V shed 1 base and J shed 2 bases, with 6 bases lying between them. The CDR3 sequence: CASSLFRTYNEQFF. DNA for the CDR3: TGTGCCAGCAGTTTATTTCGCACCTACAATGAGCAGTTCTTC.

This clonotype was seen a handful of times. V gene TRBV2 combines with J gene TRBJ1-2; D is uncertain. V lost 3 bases and J 4 bases, leaving 9 bases between the germline ends. CDR3 length equals 13 residues. From germline, CDR1 is SNHLY and CDR2 FYNNEI. The CDR3 nucleotides are TGTGCCAGCAGTGAGGCGGACCTCTATGGCTACACCTTC. It codes for CASSEADLYGYTF.

This clonotype was seen many times. The chain has TRBV5-1 and TRBJ2-3; D gene uncertain. CDR3 length: 14 amino acids. Deletions cut 3 bases from V and 0 bases from J, with 8 bases between. Germline V CDR1 and CDR2: SGHRS, YFSETQ. The CDR3 sequence: CASSSSVSTDTQYF. The CDR3 nucleotides read TGCGCCAGCAGCTCTTCGGTAAGCACAGATACGCAGTATTTT.

The chain recombines TRBV7-2 with TRBJ1-6, with D possibly being TRBD1 (5 bases). V was shortened by 6 bases and J by 5 bases, with 17 bases between the two germline ends. The CDR3 is made up of 16 amino acids. Germline CDR1 is SGHTA and CDR2 is FQGNSA. The CDR3 here is CASRPAEQADNSPLHF. The CDR3, as DNA: TGTGCCAGCAGACCAGCTGAACAGGCCGATAATTCACCCCTCCACTTT.

This clonotype was detected many times. V and J are TRBV20-1 and TRBJ1-2; 9 bases are a match to TRBD1. This CDR3 has 16 residues. Germline V gene sequence: CDR1 DFQATT, CDR2 SNEGSKA (reference sequence). J was trimmed by 7 bases and V by 2 bases; bases with no gene match: 14. CDR3 nucleotide sequence: TGCAGTGCTAGATCGTCATATTCGGGACAGGGTGGTGGCTACACCTTC. Residues: CSARSSYSGQGGGYTF.